This passage covers 21 T cell receptor beta chains from one sample sequenced in a study of cytomegalovirus exposure and HLA in healthy donors. Primers: 60 Vbeta forward and 13 Jbeta reverse. Here immunoSEQ multiplex PCR was the method, and the copy in TCRdb shows in-frame clones only, minus some. The sample lists 90,000 or so clones, roughly 82% seen once, with 3% to 3.5% in the top ten. The sample taken for sequencing was PBMCs. These receptors all stem from a man aged 25-45 years in good health and CMV-seropositive.

The chain joins TRBV19 to TRBJ2-4; 10 bases fit TRBD1. Germline V lookup: CDR1 LNHDA, CDR2 SQIVND (reference sequence). CDR3 length: 15 residues. V shed 5 bases, J shed 5 bases, and the junction held 6 bases outside the gene matches. The CDR3 here is CASSPKTGGENIQYF. The CDR3 DNA reads as TGTGCCAGTAGTCCGAAGACAGGGGGCGAAAACATTCAGTACTTC.

This clone was detected a few times. The rearrangement links TRBV28 to TRBJ2-7; 10 nucleotides line up with TRBD1. This CDR3 has 18 amino acids. Germline V lookup: CDR1 MDHEN, CDR2 SYDVKM. Unmatched junction bases numbered 16, after V lost 3 bases and J lost 5 bases. This CDR3 is CASSFDPRVGQGFHEQYF. The DNA for the CDR3 is TGTGCCAGCAGTTTTGATCCCCGAGTGGGACAGGGGTTCCACGAGCAGTACTTC.

V gene TRBV5-1 combines with J gene TRBJ2-5; tentatively, D is TRBD2 (7 bases). The J call may be in error: the DNA end matches TRBJ2-7 better. Germline V gives CDR1 SGHRS, CDR2 YFSETQ. CDR3 length: 14 residues. CDR3 in amino acids: CASSPPGGGYEQYF. The CDR3 DNA follows: TGCGCCAGCAGCCCCCCGGGGGGCGGATACGAGCAGTACTTC.

This chain connects TRBV18 to TRBJ1-5; TRBD1 matches at 7 bases. Germline trimming cut 3 bases from V and 5 bases from J; bases unmatched to any gene: 7. This CDR3 contains 15 residues. Germline V gives CDR1 KGHSH, CDR2 LQKENI. In DNA, the CDR3 is TGTGCCAGCTCACCTCAGGGGGGTTCGGATCAGCCCCAGCATTTT. Translation gives CASSPQGGSDQPQHF.

The gene calls are TRBV5-1 and TRBJ2-1; 8 nucleotides line up with TRBD2. CDR1 and CDR2 from the germline V gene are SGHRS and YFSETQ. This CDR3 has 15 residues. V shed 7 bases and J 9 bases; nucleotides not matched to a gene: 15. CDR3 amino acids: CASCPSGGRAVEQFF. In DNA form, the CDR3 reads TGCGCCAGCTGCCCCTCGGGGGGGAGGGCTGTTGAGCAGTTCTTC.

This clone has just a few counts. V gene TRBV7-2 combines with J gene TRBJ2-3; TRBD1 might be the D (5 bases). From germline, CDR1 is SGHTA and CDR2 FQGNSA. CDR3 length: 17 residues. V was trimmed by 5 bases and J by 0 bases, leaving 18 bases between them. The CDR3 bases are TGTGCCAGCAGCACAGGCAGGCAGAACCCAAGCACAGATACGCAGTATTTT. Amino acid sequence: CASSTGRQNPSTDTQYF.

V usage is TRBV2 and J usage is TRBJ2-2, with TRBD2 as a possible D gene (5 bases). V gave up 3 bases and J gave up 0 bases, with 8 bases separating them. This CDR3 is 15 amino acids long. Germline V gene sequence: CDR1 SNHLY, CDR2 FYNNEI. The DNA of the CDR3 is TGTGCCAGCAGTGAGAGGGCCGCGAACACCGGGGAGCTGTTTTTT. This translates into CASSERAANTGELFF.

The rearrangement uses TRBV7-2 and TRBJ1-2; weak D call: TRBD1 (5 bases). CDR3 length: 15 residues. V lost 5 bases, J lost 5 bases, and 18 bases lay in between. In germline, CDR1 is SGHTA, CDR2 FQGNSA. Here the CDR3 DNA reads TGTGCCAGCAGCGGCAACCGGGACTTTCGATATGGCTACACCTTC. Translated: CASSGNRDFRYGYTF.

J is TRBJ1-3 and V is TRBV28, with TRBD1 identical over 9 bases. Trimming took 2 bases from V and 8 from J; bases not matched to a gene: 10. This CDR3 has 16 amino acids. Germline CDR1 reads MDHEN; CDR2 reads SYDVKM. Written as DNA, the CDR3 is TGTGCCAGCAGTTTAGTAGCGGGACAGGGAAGAGACACCATATATTTT. Translation gives CASSLVAGQGRDTIYF.

DNA for the CDR3: TGTGCCACCAGCAGAGAGGCACAGCAAAATGAGCAGTTCTTC. Its protein is CATSREAQQNEQFF. This sequence joins TRBV15 and TRBJ2-1; D is unclear. Trimming shortened V by 0 bases and J by 7 bases, and 10 bases separated the two germline ends. This CDR3 spans 14 amino acids. Germline V CDR1 and CDR2: LNHNV, YYDKDF (reference sequence).

The chain has TRBV6-1 and TRBJ2-3; D call uncertain. V lost 7 bases and J lost 2, with 10 bases in between. The CDR3 length is 13 residues. Germline CDR1 is MNHNS and CDR2 is SASEGT. The CDR3 loop is CASKRPLTDTQYF. CDR3 sequence (DNA): TGTGCCAGCAAGAGGCCCCTCACAGATACGCAGTATTTT.

The gene calls are TRBV15 and TRBJ2-7; TRBD1 agrees at 8 bases. The germline V gene has CDR1 LNHNV and CDR2 YYDKDF (reference sequence). CDR3 length: 14 amino acids. The V and J ends lost 3 bases and 4 bases, in that order; junction bases with no gene match: 5. For the CDR3, the DNA is TGTGCCACCAGCAGCCACAGGGGGTCTTACGAGCAGTACTTC. Protein product: CATSSHRGSYEQYF.

V and J are TRBV7-2 and TRBJ1-3; a possible D gene is TRBD1 (5 bases). Germline lookup yields CDR1 SGHTA and CDR2 FQGNSA. The CDR3 has 14 residues. The V end was cut by 5 bases, the J end by 3 bases, with 11 bases between. The CDR3 protein is CASSLKTVGNTIYF. As DNA, the CDR3 is TGTGCCAGCAGCCTTAAGACAGTTGGAAACACCATATATTTT.

The rearrangement uses TRBV18 and TRBJ2-5, with 9 bases lining up with TRBD1. CDR3 length: 15 residues. The V segment lost 3 bases and the J segment 5 bases; nucleotides outside the gene matches: 7. CDR1 and CDR2 from the germline V gene are KGHSH and LQKENI. The CDR3 reads CASSPEQGAWETQYF. In nucleotides, the CDR3 is TGTGCCAGCTCACCTGAACAGGGGGCATGGGAGACCCAGTACTTC.

The chain combines TRBV27 with TRBJ1-1, with a possible D match to TRBD1 (6 bases). V lost 4 bases to trimming and J lost 3 bases, with 18 bases between them. Germline V gene lookup returns CDR1 MNHEY and CDR2 SMNVEV (reference sequence). The CDR3 length is 16 residues. The CDR3 region has the DNA TGTGCCAGCAGTTATATAGGAACAGGGTCTGACACTGAAGCTTTCTTT. Translating gives CASSYIGTGSDTEAFF.

The chain is built from TRBV27 and TRBJ2-7; tentatively, D is TRBD2 (5 bases). Trimming removed 5 bases from V and 5 bases from J, with 19 bases in between. Germline CDR1 MNHEY, CDR2 SMNVEV (reference sequence). The CDR3 sequence is 15 residues long. The CDR3 loop is CASSPGSGLVDEQYF. The CDR3, as DNA: TGTGCCAGCAGTCCTGGGAGTGGGTTAGTGGACGAGCAGTACTTC.

The CDR3 DNA follows: TGTGCCAGCAGTGAGTCGGGAGGGAGGAATGAGCAGTTCTTC. Translation gives CASSESGGRNEQFF. The chain carries TRBV2 and TRBJ2-1; 8 nucleotides match TRBD2. Germline V gene sequence: CDR1 SNHLY, CDR2 FYNNEI. Trimming took 3 bases from V and 7 from J; bases not matched to a gene: 5. This CDR3 spans 14 amino acids. Filled out from reference TRBV2 and TRBJ2-1, the complete variable domain reads EPEVTQTPSHQVTQMGQEVILRCVPISNHLYFYWYRQILGQKVEFLVSFYNNEISEKSEIFDDQFSVERPDGSNFTLKIRSTKLEDSAMYFCASSESGGRNEQFFGPGTRLTVL.

V and J are TRBV25-1 and TRBJ2-7; TRBD2 is a possible D gene (5 bases). The CDR3 loop spans 14 amino acids. The germline gives CDR1 MGHDK, CDR2 SYGVNS. Trimming took 0 bases from V and 7 from J, leaving 13 bases between them. This CDR3 reads CASSEYGLGGEQYF. The DNA for the CDR3 is TGTGCCAGCAGTGAATACGGACTCGGCGGGGAGCAGTACTTC.

V and J are TRBV7-6 and TRBJ1-1; 11 bases agree with TRBD1. CDR1 and CDR2 (germline): SGHVS, FNYEAQ. Trimming removed 1 base from V and 2 bases from J; junction bases left unmatched: 0. This CDR3 has 15 residues. Written as DNA, the CDR3 is TGTGCCAGCAGCTTAGGGACAGGGGGCAACACTGAAGCTTTCTTT. Translating it yields CASSLGTGGNTEAFF.

This chain links TRBV28 with TRBJ1-4; the D gene is possibly TRBD1 (5 bases). The CDR3 runs 14 residues. Germline V lookup: CDR1 MDHEN, CDR2 SYDVKM. V was clipped by 5 bases and J by 8 bases, with 15 bases between them. The CDR3 is CASSAAGGGEKLFF. The CDR3 DNA sequence: TGTGCCAGCAGTGCCGCGGGCGGGGGGGAAAAACTGTTTTTT.

The rearrangement uses TRBV10-1 and TRBJ2-1; 9 bases align to TRBD2. Germline CDR1 is WNHNN and CDR2 is SYGVQD (reference sequence). Germline trimming cut 3 bases from V and 6 bases from J; bases unmatched to any gene: 6. This CDR3 has 15 residues. The CDR3 spells CASSDDSGSFNEQFF. CDR3 DNA: TGCGCCAGCAGTGATGATAGCGGGAGCTTCAATGAGCAGTTCTTC.